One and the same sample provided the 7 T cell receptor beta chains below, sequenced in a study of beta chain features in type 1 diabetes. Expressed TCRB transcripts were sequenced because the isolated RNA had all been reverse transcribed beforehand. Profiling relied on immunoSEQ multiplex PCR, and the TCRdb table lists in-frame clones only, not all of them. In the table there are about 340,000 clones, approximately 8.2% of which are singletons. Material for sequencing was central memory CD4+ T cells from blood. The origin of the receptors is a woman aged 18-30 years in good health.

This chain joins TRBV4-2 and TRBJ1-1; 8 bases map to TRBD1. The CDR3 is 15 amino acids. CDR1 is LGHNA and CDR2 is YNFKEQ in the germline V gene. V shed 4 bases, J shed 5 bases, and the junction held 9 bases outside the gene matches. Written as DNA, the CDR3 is TGTGCCAGCAGCCGCGACAGGGGAGCGGCGACTGAAGCTTTCTTT. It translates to CASSRDRGAATEAFF.

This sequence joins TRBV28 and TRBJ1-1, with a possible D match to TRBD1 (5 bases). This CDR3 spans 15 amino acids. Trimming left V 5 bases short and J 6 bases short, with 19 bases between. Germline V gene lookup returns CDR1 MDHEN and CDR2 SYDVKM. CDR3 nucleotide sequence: TGTGCCAGCAGTGACGCAGGGCGCTCTCACCCTGAAGCTTTCTTT. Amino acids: CASSDAGRSHPEAFF.

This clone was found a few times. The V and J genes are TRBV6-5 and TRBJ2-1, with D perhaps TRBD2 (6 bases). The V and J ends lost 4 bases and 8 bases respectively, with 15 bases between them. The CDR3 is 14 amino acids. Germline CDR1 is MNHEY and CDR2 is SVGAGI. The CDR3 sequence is CASSFRGSYHEQFF. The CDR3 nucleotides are TGTGCCAGCAGTTTTCGGGGGAGTTATCATGAGCAGTTCTTC.

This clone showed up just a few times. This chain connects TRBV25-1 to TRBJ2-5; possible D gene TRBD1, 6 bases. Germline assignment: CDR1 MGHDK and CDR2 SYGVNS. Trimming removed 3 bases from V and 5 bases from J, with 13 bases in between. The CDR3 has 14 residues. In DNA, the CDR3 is TGTGCCAGCAGTGACATCAGGGGTGGTGAGACCCAGTACTTC. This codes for CASSDIRGGETQYF.

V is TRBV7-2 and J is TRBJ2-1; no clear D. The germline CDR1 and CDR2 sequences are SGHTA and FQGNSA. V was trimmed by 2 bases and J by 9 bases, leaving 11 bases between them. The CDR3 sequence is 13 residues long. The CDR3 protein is CASSLLASTEQFF. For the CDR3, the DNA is TGTGCCAGCAGCTTATTGGCTTCGACTGAGCAGTTCTTC.

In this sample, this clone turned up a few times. Written as DNA, the CDR3 is TGTGCCAGTTCGGTTATGAACACTGAAGCTTTCTTT. Translation gives CASSVMNTEAFF. The chain carries TRBV2 and TRBJ1-1; D is uncertain. The CDR3 is 12 amino acids. The V gene's germline CDR1 is SNHLY and CDR2 FYNNEI. V dropped 9 bases and J dropped 0 bases, with 8 bases sitting between them.

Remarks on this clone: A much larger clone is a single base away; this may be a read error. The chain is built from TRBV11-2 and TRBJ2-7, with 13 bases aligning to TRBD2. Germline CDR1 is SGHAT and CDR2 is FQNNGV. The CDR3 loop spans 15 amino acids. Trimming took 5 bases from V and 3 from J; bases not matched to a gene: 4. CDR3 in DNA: TGTGCCAGCAGCCAACTAGCGGGAGGGCGCTACGAGCAGTACTTC. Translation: CASSQLAGGRYEQYF.